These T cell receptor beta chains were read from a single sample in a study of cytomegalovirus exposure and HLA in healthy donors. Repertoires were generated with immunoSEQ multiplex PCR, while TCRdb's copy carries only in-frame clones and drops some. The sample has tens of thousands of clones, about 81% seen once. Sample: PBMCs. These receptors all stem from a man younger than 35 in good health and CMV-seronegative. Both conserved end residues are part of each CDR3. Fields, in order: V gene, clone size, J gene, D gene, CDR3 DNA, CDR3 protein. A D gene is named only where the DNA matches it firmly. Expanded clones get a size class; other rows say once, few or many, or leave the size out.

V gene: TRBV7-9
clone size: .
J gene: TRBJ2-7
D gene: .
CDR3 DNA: TGTGCCAGCAGCTTAAGAGGGATTGGGGAAGCCTACGAGCAGTACTTC
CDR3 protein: CASSLRGIGEAYEQYF

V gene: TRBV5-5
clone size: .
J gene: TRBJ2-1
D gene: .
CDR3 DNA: TGTGCCAGCAGCTCCAGTTGGAGCTCCTACAATGAGCAGTTCTTC
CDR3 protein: CASSSSWSSYNEQFF

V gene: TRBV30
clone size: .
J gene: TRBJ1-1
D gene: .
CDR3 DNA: TGTGCCTGGAGTGTACAGGTAGGCGTCACCTGG
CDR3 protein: CAWSVQVGVTW

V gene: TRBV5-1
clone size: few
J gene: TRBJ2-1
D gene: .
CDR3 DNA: TGCGCCAGCAGCTTGGGGCGGGACAGCTCCTACAATGAGCAGTTCTTC
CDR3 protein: CASSLGRDSSYNEQFF

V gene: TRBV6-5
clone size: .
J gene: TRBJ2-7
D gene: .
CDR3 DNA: TGTGCCAGCAGCCCGCGGGATACCTACGAGCAGTACTTC
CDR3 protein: CASSPRDTYEQYF

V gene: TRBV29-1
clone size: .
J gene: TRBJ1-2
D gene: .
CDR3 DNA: TGCAGCGTTCCTTCGGGAGGGAGGAGTAACTATGGCTACACCTTC
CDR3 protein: CSVPSGGRSNYGYTF

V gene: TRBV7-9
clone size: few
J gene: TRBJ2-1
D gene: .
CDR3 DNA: TGTGCCAGCAGCTTACGAGGGAGAGGTTTCGATGAGCAGTTCTTC
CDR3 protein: CASSLRGRGFDEQFF

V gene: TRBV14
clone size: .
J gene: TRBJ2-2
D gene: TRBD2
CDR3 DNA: TGTGCCAGCAGCATCCGAACTAGCGGGGACACCGGGGAGCTGTTTTTT
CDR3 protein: CASSIRTSGDTGELFF

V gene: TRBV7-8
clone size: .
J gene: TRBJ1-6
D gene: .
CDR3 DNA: TGTGCCAGCAGCCACGCTCCACACAATCCTCAGGGTTCACCCCTCCACTTT
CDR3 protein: CASSHAPHNPQGSPLHF

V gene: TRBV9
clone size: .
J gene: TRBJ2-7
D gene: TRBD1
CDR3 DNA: TGTGCCAGCAGCGCGAACACCGACAGGGTAGGTGAGCAGTACTTC
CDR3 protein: CASSANTDRVGEQYF

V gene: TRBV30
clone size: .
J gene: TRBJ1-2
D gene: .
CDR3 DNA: TGTGCCTGGGGCTCCGGTGTTGGGGGCTACCCCTTC
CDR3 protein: CAWGSGVGGYPF

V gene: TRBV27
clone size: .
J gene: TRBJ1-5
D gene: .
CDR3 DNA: TGTGCCAGCAACGAGGGTTTCGGCAATCAGCCCCAGCATTTT
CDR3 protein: CASNEGFGNQPQHF

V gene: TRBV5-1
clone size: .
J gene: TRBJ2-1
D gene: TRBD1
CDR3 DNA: TGCGCCAGCAGCTTCCGGACAGGTTTTCATGAGCAGTTCTTC
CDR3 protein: CASSFRTGFHEQFF

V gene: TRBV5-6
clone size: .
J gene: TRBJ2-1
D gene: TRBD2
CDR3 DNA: TGTGCCAGCAGCTGGGGACTAGCGGGAGCCCTTCCTCCTGGCAATGAGCAGTTCTTC
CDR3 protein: CASSWGLAGALPPGNEQFF

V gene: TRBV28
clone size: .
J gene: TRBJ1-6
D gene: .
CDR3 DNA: TGTGCCAGCAAGGGGCTCCATGTTTCACCCCTCCACTTT
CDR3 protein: CASKGLHVSPLHF

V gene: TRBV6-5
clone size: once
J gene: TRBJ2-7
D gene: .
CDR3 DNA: TGTGCCAGCAGTCGCGGGACGGCCTGGGAGCAGTACTTC
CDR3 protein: CASSRGTAWEQYF

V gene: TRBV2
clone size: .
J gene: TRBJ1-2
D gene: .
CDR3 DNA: TGTGCCAGCACGGACTCCTATGGCTACACCTTC
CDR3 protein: CASTDSYGYTF

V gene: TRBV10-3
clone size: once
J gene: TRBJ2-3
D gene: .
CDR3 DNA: TGTGCCATCACCTCGGGGTCATTGTACACAGATACGCAGTATTTT
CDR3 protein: CAITSGSLYTDTQYF

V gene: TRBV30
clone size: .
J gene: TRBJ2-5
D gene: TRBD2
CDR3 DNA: TGTGCCTGGAAGACTAGCGGAGTGGGGACCCAGTACTTC
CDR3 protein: CAWKTSGVGTQYF

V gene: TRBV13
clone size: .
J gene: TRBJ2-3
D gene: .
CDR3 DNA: TGTGCCAGCAGCTTAGGAAGGACTCGTACGCAGTATTTT
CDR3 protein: CASSLGRTRTQYF

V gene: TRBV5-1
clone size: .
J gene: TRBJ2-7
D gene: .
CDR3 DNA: TGCGCCAGCAGCTTGGAGCCCATCCCCTACGAGCAGTACTTC
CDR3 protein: CASSLEPIPYEQYF

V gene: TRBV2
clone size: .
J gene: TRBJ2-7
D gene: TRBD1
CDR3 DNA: TGTGCCAGCCGGGACAGGGGATTTGGATTC
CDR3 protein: CASRDRGFGF

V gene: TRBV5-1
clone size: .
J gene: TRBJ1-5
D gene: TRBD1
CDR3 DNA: TGCGCCAGCAGTCTTCAGGGGGCTGATCAGCCCCAGCATTTT
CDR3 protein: CASSLQGADQPQHF

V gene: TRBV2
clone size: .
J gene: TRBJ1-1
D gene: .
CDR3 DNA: TGTGCCAGCAAGACAGCGAACACTGAAGCTTTCTTT
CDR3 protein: CASKTANTEAFF

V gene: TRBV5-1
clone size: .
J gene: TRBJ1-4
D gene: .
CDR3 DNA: TGCGCCAGCAGCCCCAGCGGGGGGTCAACTAATGAAAAACTGTTTTTT
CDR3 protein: CASSPSGGSTNEKLFF

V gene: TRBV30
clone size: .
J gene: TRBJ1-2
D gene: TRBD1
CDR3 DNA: TGTGCCTGGAGTGCCCGGCAGGGGGCGGATGGCTACACCTTC
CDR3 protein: CAWSARQGADGYTF

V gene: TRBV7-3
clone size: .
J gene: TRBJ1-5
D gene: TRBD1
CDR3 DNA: TGTGCCAGCAGCCAGGGGGCACATCAGCCCCAGCATTTT
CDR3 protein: CASSQGAHQPQHF

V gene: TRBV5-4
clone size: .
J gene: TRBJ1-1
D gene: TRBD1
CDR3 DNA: TGTGCCAGCAGCCAAGACAGGGGCCGGGGAGCTTTCTTT
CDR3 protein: CASSQDRGRGAFF

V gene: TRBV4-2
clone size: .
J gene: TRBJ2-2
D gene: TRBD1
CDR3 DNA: TGTGCCAGCAGCCACTCAAGATCGGGACAGGGGGTGGCCGGGGAGCTGTTTTTT
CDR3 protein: CASSHSRSGQGVAGELFF

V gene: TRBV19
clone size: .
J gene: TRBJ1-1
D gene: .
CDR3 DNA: TGTGCCAGTACCAAACGGGGGGACATTGGCACTGAAGCTTTCTTT
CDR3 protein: CASTKRGDIGTEAFF

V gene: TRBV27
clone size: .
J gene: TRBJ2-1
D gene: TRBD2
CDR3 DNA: TGTGCCAGCAGCCGACTAGCGGGTCCTAATGAGCAGTTCTTC
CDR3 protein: CASSRLAGPNEQFF

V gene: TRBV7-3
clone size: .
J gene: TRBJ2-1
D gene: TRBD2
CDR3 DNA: TGTGCCAGCAGCCTAGCGGGAGGGGGTAATGAGCAGTTCTTC
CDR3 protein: CASSLAGGGNEQFF

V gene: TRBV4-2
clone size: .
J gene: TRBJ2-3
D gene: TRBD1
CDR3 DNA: TGTGCCAGCAGCCAAACAGGGGGCACAGATACGCAGTATTTT
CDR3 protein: CASSQTGGTDTQYF

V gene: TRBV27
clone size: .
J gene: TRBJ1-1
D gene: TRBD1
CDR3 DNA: TGTGCCAGCAGGAAACAGGGGGCTGGTGAAGCTTTCTTT
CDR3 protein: CASRKQGAGEAFF

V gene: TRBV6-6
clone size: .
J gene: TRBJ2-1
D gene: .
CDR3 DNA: TGTGCCAGCAGTTACCGCCAGGGGATCTATGAGCAGTTCTTC
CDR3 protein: CASSYRQGIYEQFF

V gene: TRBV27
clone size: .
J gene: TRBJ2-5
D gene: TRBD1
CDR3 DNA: TGTGCCAGCAGTGGTGGAGACAGGGGGGGGGAGACCCAGTACTTC
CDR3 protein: CASSGGDRGGETQYF

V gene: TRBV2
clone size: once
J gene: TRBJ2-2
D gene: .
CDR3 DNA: TGTGCCAGCAGTGAAGCGCGGTCTCTCGGGGAGCTGTTTTTT
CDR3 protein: CASSEARSLGELFF

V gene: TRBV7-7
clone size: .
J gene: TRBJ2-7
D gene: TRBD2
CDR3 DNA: TGTGCTAGCAGCCCCGGTCGGGCGGGAGGGCCCTCGGCCTACGAGCAGTACTTC
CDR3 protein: CASSPGRAGGPSAYEQYF

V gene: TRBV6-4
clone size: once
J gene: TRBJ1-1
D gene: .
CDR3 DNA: TGTGCCAGCAGAAGTCAGGGATTTACTGAAGCTTTCTTT
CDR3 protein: CASRSQGFTEAFF

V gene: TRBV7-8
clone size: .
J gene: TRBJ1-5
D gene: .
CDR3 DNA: TGTGCCAGCAGCTTAAACAGTCCTAGCAATCAGCCCCAGCATTTT
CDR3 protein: CASSLNSPSNQPQHF

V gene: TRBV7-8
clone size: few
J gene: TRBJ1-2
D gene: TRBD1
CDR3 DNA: TGTGCCAGCAGCCTCGGACAGGGAGCTAACTATGGCTACACCTTC
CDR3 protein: CASSLGQGANYGYTF

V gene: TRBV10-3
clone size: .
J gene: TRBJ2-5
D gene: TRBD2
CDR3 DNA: TGTGCCATCAGTGAAAGTACTAGCGGTTTCGCCTTAGAGACCCAGTACTTC
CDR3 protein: CAISESTSGFALETQYF

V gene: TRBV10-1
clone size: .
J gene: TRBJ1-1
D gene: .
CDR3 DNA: TGCGCCAGCAGTGAGTCGGGCCGGCTGGGCACTGAAGCTTTCTTT
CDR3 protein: CASSESGRLGTEAFF

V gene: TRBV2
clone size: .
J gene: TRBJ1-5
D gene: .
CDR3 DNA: TGTGCCAGCAGTATGCAGGGTTTCAGCAATCAGCCCCAGCATTTT
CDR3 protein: CASSMQGFSNQPQHF

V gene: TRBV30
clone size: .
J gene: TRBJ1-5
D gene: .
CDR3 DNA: TGTGCCTGGAGTGGAGGCAGTCAGCCCCAGCATTTT
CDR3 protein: CAWSGGSQPQHF

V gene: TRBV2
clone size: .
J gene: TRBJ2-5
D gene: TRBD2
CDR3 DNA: TGTGCCACCCAGGGACTACCACAAGAGACCCAGTACTTC
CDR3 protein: CATQGLPQETQYF

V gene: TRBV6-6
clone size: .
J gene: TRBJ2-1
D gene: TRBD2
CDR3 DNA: TGTGCCAGCAGTGAGAGCGGGATTCACGATGAGCAGTTCTTC
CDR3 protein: CASSESGIHDEQFF

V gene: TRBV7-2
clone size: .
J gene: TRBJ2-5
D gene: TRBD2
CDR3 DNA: TGTGCCAGCAGCCCTAGGGGCGGGAGGTACGAGACCCAGTACTTC
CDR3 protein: CASSPRGGRYETQYF

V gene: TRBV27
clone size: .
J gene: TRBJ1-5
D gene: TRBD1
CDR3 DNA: TGTGCCAGCAGTCCCGGGGGACAGGGTTGGAATCAGCCCCAGCATTTT
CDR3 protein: CASSPGGQGWNQPQHF

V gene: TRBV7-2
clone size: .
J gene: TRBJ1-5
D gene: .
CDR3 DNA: TGTGCCAGCAGCCCGGACAGCTTGAGCAATCAGCCCCAGCATTTT
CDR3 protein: CASSPDSLSNQPQHF

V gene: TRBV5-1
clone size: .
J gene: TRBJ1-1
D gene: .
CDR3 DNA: TGCGCCAGCAGATTGGGAGTCCCTCCCAAAATGAACACTGAAGCTTTCTTT
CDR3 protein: CASRLGVPPKMNTEAFF

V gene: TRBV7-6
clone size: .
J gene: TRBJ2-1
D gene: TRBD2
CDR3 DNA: TGTGCCAGCAGTCTGATAGCGGGCTCCTACAATGAGCAGTTCTTC
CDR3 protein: CASSLIAGSYNEQFF

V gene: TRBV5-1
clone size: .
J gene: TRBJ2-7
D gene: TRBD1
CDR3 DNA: TGCGCCAGCAGCCAGACAGGGGGGGACTACGAGCAGTACTTC
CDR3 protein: CASSQTGGDYEQYF

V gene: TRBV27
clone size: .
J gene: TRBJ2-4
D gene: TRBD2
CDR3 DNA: TGTGCCAGCAGTACCCTGGGGGAGGGGTTGAAAAACATTCAGTACTTC
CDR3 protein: CASSTLGEGLKNIQYF

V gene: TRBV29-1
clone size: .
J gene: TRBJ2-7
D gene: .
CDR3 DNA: TGCAGCGTTGAAGCCGGCTTGGGCCTCTCCTACGAGCAGTACTTC
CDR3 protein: CSVEAGLGLSYEQYF